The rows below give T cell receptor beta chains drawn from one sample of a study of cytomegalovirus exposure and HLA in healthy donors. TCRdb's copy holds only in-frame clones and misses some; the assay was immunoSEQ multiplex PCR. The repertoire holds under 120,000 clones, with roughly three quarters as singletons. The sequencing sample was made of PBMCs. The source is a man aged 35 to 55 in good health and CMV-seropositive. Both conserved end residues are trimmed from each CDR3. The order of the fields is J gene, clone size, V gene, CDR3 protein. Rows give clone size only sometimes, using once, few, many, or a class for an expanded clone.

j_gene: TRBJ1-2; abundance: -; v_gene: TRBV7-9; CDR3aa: ASSVGQGGDNGYT
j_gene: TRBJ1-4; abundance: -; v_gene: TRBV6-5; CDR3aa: ASSLRVANEKLF
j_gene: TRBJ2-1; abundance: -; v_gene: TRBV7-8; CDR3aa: ASSLALSGRPGNEQF
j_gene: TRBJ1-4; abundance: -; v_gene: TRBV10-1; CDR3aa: ASGTGRGNEKLF
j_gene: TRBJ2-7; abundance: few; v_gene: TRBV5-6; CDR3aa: ASSLRDRDWDEQY
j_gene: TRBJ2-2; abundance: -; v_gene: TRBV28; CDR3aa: ASSFRRGNTGELF
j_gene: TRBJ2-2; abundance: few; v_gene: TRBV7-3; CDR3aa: ASSRGVPGELF
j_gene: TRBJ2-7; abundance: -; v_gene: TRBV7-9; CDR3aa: ASSPGTDLYEQY
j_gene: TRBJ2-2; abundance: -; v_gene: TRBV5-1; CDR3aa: ASSLERTNTGELF
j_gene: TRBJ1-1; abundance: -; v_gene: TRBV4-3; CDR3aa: ASSQDWQGGTEAF
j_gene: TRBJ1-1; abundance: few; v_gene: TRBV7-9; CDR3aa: ASSLAGTAPHFS
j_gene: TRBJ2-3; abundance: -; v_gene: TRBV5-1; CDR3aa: ASSEAATDTQY
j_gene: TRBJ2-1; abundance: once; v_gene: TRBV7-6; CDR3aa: ASSPGLAETNEQF
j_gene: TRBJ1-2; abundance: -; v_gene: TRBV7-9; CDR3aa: ASSFLGGGDYGYT
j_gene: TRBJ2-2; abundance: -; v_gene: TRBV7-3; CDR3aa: ASRRTSANTGELF
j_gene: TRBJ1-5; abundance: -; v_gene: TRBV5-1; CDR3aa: ASSLTGSSNQPQH
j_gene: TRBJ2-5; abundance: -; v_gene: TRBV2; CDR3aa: ASSEAPAGEETQY
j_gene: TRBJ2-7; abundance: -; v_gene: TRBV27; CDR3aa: ASSFSGQAYEQY
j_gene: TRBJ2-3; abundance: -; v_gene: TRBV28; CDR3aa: ATTRVTDTQY
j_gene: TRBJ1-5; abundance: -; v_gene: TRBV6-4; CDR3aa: ASRGARPQH